What follows is one T cell receptor (beta chain) and its context. The antigen is not known. The sample originates from a study of T cell responses to AZD1222 COVID-19 vaccine. Overall study: Doses given second, at about 4 or about 12 weeks, were pooled. Regarding the study as a whole: Recipients of two AZD1222 doses showed rising Spike-specific TCR breadth and depth. Most donors were white British and more were female, and clonal diversity was possibly underestimated. Baseline seropositivity characterized only six or seven AZD1222 recipients.

Sequenced by immunoSEQ multiplex PCR; TCRdb stores in-frame clones only, minus some. The table records about 130,000 clones, over 90% of them present only once. The TCR was taken from an adult in good health. Material: peripheral blood, obtained on day 0 of AZD1222 vaccination.

The CDR3 spells CASSSGQEVRGNYGYTF. CDR3 sequence (DNA): TGTGCCAGCAGTTCTGGACAGGAAGTTCGGGGGAACTATGGCTACACCTTC. The rearrangement links TRBV6-2 or TRBV6-3 to TRBJ1-2; 7 nucleotides line up with TRBD1. V lost 4 bases and J lost 2; bases outside the gene matches: 13. Germline CDR1 reads MNHEY; CDR2 reads SVGEGT. The CDR3 loop spans 17 amino acids.